What follows is one T cell receptor beta chain and its context. Within its sample, this clonotype is large (0.1 to 1%). The clone's antigen remains unknown. No base quality information exists; no much larger clone differs at one position. The source of the sample is a study of T cell repertoires in aging, cancer and after chemotherapy (dated by TCRdb to 2018 to 2020). Regarding the complete study: The donors fell into six age groups ranging from 30 or younger to 70 or older, and each group had at least three individuals. Roughly 10 million TCR reads were contained in the full dataset. The cohort comprised 220 or so cancer patients, some 90 with hematological and 110 to 140 with solid cancers, plus 95 healthy donors as a reference group. In the solid tumor group, the paired samples taken before and after chemotherapy came from patients with brain tumors (glioblastoma) who were receiving therapy based on temozolomide. The study profiled peripheral blood TCR beta repertoires from healthy donors and cancer patients to examine immunoaging and T cell reconstitution after chemotherapy. General conclusions and limits of the study: According to the authors, the repertoire data do not permit conclusions about immunological memory after chemotherapy. In healthy donors, the drop in TCR diversity with age came mainly from a loss of richness, whereas in cancer patients a loss of evenness also played a part. Significantly lower blood TCR diversity and higher clonality were observed in untreated patients with hematological or solid cancers than in age-matched healthy donors. Median generation probability increased over the chemotherapy interval in both cancer cohorts, suggesting repertoire reconstitution through rebound thymic output.

Rearranged TRB sequences spanning V, D and J segments were amplified in a multiplex touch-down PCR with a mixed TRB-A/B primer pool. Illumina adapters and sample indices were added to the amplicons in two consecutive PCR reactions performed with Phusion HS II polymerase. Amplicons were gel-purified using the NucleoSpin Gel and PCR Clean-up kit and were subsequently checked with Qubit and an Agilent 2100 Bioanalyzer. Sequencing of libraries was carried out on an Illumina MiSeq in 600-cycle, single-indexed, paired-end runs. The original methods were these. MiXCR versions 2.12 and 3.0.5 were used to process the TRB sequences. A clone was defined as each unique CDR3 nucleotide sequence, and only productive sequences supported by at least two reads were kept. The repertoire metrics were Shannon diversity, evenness, clonality (defined as one minus evenness), and alpha-parameterized diversity profiles covering alpha 0 to 5. The IGoR algorithm was used to calculate generation probabilities for clones in the paired samples taken before and after chemotherapy. TCRdb cleaned the public reads at Q25 with fastp, built clones with MiXCR and kept in-frame beta chains. CDR3 protein duplicates are merged, each entry listing the most common genes and DNA. These V and J calls are TCRdb output, not the study's own analysis. In all, the sample holds over 1,000 distinct CDR3 sequences, and about 31% of those were seen once. The ten top clones hold approximately 34% of the sample.

Genomic DNA extracted from peripheral blood, rather than sorted cells or RNA, was used as the source for amplification of TCR beta rearrangements. Trimming costs V 8 bases and J 6 bases, and their ends lie 21 bases apart. Spanning cysteine to phenylalanine, the CDR3 consists of 15 amino acids. This entry keeps only the CDR3 DNA: 45 bases, framed from base 1. The sequenced material came from blood. This TCR was sampled from a human donor with a solid tumor. Rearrangement joined TRBV12-3 or TRBV12-4 to TRBJ2-3; a weak D assignment points to TRBD2 (6 bases agree). The nucleotide sequence reads TGTGCCAGCCGGAGGGGAGCGGGCCGAGGGGATACGCAGTATTTT. Translated, this is CASRRGAGRGDTQYF.